This record concerns one T cell receptor (beta chain) sequence. Both iRepertoire HTBI primers and Arm-PCR of CDR3 regions were used to build the TCR beta libraries. The authors' processing: Looking across samples, the authors found about 62 TRBV and approximately 14 TRBJ segments. TCRdb independently ran MiXCR on the multiplex PCR reads; one entry per CDR3 protein. V and J calls and clone size were set by TCRdb, not the authors. The sample yields roughly 400,000 distinct CDR3 sequences, approximately 15% seen once. Time point indicated: newly diagnosed GD, antithyroid drugs for less than 3 months. PBMCs were the source of the RNA used for TCR sequencing. This entry comes from a study of regulatory T cells in long-lasting Graves disease. This CDR3 region has 18 residues. V was clipped by 5 bases and J by 9 bases; unmatched bases: 19. CDR1 and CDR2 (germline): MDHEN, SYDVKM. These data also featured in a second study, about T cells in Graves' hyperthyroidism and ophthalmopathy.

Material: peripheral blood mononuclear cells (PBMCs), obtained at new diagnosis, from a patient treated with antithyroid drugs. The sequence was obtained from a woman in her thirties or forties with Graves disease. This sequence joins TRBV28 and TRBJ2-1, with TRBD1 identical over 10 bases. The DNA for the CDR3 is TGTGCCAGCAGTCTCGGGACAGGGGCCGCCGGTGTGGTTGGTGAGCAGTTCTTC. Amino acid sequence: CASSLGTGAAGVVGEQFF.